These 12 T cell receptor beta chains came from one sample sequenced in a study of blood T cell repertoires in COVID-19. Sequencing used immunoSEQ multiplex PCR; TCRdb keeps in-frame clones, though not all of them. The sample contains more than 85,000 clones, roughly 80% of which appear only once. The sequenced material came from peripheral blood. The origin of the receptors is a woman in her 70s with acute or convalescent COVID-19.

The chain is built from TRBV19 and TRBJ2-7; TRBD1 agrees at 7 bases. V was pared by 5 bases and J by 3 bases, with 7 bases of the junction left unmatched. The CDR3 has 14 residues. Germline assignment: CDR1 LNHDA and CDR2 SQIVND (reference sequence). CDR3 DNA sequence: TGTGCCAGTAGTGACCCGGGACAGAACTACGAGCAGTACTTC. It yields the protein CASSDPGQNYEQYF.

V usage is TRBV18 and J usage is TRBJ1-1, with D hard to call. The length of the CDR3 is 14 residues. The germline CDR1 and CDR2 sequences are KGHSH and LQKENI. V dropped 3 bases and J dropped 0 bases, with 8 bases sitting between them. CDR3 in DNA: TGTGCCAGCTCACCGACTCAGATGAACACTGAAGCTTTCTTT. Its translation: CASSPTQMNTEAFF.

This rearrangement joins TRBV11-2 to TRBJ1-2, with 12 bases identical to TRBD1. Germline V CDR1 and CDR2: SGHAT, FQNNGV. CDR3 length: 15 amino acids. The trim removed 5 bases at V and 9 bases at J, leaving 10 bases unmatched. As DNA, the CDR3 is TGTGCCAGCAGCGTATCCGGGACAGGGGGCGTCCGCTACACCTTC. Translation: CASSVSGTGGVRYTF.

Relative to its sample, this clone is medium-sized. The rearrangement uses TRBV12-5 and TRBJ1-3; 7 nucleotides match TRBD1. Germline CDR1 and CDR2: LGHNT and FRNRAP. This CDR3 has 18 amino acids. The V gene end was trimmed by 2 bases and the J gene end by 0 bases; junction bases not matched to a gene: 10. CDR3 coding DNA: TGTGCTAGTGGTTTGTTCTCCTCGGGACAGAGCTCTGGAAACACCATATATTTT. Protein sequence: CASGLFSSGQSSGNTIYF.

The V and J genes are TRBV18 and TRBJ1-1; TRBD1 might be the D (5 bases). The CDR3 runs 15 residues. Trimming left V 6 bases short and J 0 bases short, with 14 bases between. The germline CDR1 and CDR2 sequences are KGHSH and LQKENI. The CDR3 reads CASSQGRGMNTEAFF. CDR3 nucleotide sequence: TGTGCCAGCTCCCAAGGTCGGGGGATGAACACTGAAGCTTTCTTT.

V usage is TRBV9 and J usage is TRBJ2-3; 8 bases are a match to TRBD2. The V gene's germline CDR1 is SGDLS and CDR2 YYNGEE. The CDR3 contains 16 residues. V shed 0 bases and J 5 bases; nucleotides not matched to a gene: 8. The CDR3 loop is CASSVDPGGAVDTQYF. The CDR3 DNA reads TGTGCCAGCAGCGTAGATCCCGGGGGGGCCGTAGATACGCAGTATTTT.

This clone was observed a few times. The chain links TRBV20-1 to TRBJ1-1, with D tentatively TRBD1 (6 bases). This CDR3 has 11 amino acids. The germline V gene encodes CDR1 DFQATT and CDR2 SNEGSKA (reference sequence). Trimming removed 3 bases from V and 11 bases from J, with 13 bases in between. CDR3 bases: TGCAGTGCTAGTCCGCAGCAGGGGGCTTTCTTT. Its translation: CSASPQQGAFF.

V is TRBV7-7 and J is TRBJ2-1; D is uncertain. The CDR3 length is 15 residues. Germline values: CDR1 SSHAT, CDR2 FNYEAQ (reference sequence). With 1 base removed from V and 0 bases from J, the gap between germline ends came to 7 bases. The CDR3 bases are TGTGCCAGCAGCTTAGACCCCGGCTCCTACAATGAGCAGTTCTTC. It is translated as CASSLDPGSYNEQFF.

CDR3 in DNA: TGTGCCAGTAGTACCCCCGGGAATAGGGAGCAGTACTTC. Translating it yields CASSTPGNREQYF. The chain joins TRBV19 to TRBJ2-7, with D maybe TRBD2 (5 bases). Germline-derived CDR1 and CDR2 are LNHDA and SQIVND (reference sequence). This CDR3 is 13 amino acids long. V lost 4 bases to trimming and J lost 7 bases, with 14 bases between them.

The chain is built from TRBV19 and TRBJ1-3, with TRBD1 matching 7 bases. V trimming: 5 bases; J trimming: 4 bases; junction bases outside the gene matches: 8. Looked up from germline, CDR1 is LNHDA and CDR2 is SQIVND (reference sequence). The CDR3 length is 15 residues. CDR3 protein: CASSVGRGSGNTIYF. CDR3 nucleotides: TGTGCCAGTAGTGTCGGCAGGGGGAGCGGAAACACCATATATTTT.

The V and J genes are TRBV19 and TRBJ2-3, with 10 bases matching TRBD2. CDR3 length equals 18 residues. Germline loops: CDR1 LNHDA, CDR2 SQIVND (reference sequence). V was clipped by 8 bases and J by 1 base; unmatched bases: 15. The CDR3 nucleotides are TGTGCCAGTTCCCTAGGCCCTATCACTAGCGGGGGCACAGATACGCAGTATTTT. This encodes CASSLGPITSGGTDTQYF.

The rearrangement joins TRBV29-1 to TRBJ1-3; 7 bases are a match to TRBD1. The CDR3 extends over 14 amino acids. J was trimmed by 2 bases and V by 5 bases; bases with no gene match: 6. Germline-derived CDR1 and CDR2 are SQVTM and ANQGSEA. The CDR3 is CSVSGRGTGNTIYF. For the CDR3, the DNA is TGCAGCGTTTCGGGCAGGGGGACTGGAAACACCATATATTTT.